This T cell receptor (beta chain) was captured by sequencing in a study of blood T cell repertoires in COVID-19. Study in general: Spain, Italy and the United States supplied samples that represented acute and convalescent COVID-19. Sources were T cells, B-cell-depleted T cells, or PBMCs; the material itself was cDNA or gDNA.

Trimming cost V 2 bases and J 5 bases, with 13 bases left between them. The length of the CDR3 is 14 residues. CDR1 and CDR2 (germline): GTSNPN, SVGIG (reference sequence). Method: immunoSEQ multiplex PCR; TCRdb's copy keeps in-frame clones and lacks some. The table includes about 150,000 clones, 80% to 90% detected once. The origin of this receptor is a woman aged 45 to 65 with acute or convalescent COVID-19. Sequenced material: peripheral blood. The chain carries TRBV30 and TRBJ2-4; maybe TRBD2 (5 bases). The CDR3 bases are TGTGCCTGGAGTACGGGGTTTGCGCAAAACATTCAGTACTTC. Translation gives CAWSTGFAQNIQYF.